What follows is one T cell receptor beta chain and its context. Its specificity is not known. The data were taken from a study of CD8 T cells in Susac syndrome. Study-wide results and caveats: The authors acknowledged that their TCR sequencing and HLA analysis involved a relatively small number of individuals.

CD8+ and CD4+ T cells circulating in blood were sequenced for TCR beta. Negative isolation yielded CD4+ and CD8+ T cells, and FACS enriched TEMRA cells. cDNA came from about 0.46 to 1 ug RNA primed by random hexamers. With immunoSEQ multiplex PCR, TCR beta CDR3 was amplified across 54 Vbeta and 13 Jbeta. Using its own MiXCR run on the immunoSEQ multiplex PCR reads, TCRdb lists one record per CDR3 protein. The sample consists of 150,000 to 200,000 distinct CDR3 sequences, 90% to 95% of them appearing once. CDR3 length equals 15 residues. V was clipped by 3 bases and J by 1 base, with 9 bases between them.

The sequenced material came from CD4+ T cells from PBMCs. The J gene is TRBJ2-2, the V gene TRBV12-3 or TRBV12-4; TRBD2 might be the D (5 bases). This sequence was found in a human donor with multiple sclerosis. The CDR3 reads CASSLGGGNTGELFF. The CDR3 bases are TGTGCCAGCAGTTTGGGCGGAGGGAACACCGGGGAGCTGTTTTTT.